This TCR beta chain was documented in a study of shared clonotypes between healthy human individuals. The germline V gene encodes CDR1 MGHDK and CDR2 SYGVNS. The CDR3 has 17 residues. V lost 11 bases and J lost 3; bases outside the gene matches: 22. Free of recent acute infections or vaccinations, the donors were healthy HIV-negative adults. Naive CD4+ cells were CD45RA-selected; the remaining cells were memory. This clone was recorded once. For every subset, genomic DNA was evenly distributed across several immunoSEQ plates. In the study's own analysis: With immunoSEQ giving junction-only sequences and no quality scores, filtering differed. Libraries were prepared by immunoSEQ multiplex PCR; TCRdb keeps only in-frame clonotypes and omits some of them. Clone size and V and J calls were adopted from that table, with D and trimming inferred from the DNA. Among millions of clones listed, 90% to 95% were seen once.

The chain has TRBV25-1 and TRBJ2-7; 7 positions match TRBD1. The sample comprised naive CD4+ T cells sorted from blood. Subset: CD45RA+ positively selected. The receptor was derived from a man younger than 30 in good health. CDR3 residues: CACFGLPYSGGIYEQYF. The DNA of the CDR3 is TGTGCCTGCTTTGGACTCCCATACTCAGGGGGTATCTACGAGCAGTACTTC.